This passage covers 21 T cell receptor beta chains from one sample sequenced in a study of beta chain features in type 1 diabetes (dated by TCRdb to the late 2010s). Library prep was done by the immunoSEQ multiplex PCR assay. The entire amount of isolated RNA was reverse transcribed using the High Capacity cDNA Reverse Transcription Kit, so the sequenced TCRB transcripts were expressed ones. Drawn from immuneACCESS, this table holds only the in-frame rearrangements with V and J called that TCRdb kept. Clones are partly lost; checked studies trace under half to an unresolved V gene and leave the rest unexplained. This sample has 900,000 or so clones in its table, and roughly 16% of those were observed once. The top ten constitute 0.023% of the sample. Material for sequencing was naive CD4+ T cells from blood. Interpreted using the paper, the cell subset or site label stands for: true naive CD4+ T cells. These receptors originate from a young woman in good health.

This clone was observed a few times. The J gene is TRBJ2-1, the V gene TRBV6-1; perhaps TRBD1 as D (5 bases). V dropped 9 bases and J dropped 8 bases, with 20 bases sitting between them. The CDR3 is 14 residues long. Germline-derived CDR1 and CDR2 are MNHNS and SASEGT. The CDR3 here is CASEALWGLHEQFF. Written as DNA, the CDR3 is TGTGCCAGTGAGGCCCTTTGGGGCCTGCATGAGCAGTTCTTC.

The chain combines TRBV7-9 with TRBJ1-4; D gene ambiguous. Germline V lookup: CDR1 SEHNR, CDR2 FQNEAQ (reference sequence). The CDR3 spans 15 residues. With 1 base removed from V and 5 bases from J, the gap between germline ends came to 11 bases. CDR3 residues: CASSLGRTDNEKLFF. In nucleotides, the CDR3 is TGTGCCAGCAGCTTAGGTAGGACGGACAATGAAAAACTGTTTTTT.

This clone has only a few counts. CDR3 nucleotides: TGTGCCAGCAGTTTACTAGCGGGAGCTGATACGCAGTATTTT. Translating it yields CASSLLAGADTQYF. The chain uses TRBV7-9 and TRBJ2-3; 11 nucleotides match TRBD2. Germline V gives CDR1 SEHNR, CDR2 FQNEAQ (reference sequence). Unmatched junction bases numbered 5, after V lost 6 bases and J lost 6 bases. This CDR3 spans 14 amino acids.

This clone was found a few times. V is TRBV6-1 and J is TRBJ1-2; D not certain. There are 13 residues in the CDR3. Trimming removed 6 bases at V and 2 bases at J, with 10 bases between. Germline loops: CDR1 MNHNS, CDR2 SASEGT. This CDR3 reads CASRRTLNYGYTF. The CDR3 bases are TGTGCCAGCAGGAGGACCCTCAACTATGGCTACACCTTC.

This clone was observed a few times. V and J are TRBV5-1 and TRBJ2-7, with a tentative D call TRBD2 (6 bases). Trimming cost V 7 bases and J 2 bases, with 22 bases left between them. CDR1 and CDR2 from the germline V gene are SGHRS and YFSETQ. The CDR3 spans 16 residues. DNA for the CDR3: TGCGCCAGCCGCCAGCATGCGGGACTTCCCGCCTACGAGCAGTACTTC. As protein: CASRQHAGLPAYEQYF.

CDR3 nucleotides: TGTGCCAGCAGACGATATGCAGGGTTTAGCTACGAGCAGTACTTC. Its translation: CASRRYAGFSYEQYF. The chain recombines TRBV11-3 with TRBJ2-7, with D tentatively TRBD1 (5 bases). CDR3 length equals 15 residues. With 6 bases removed from V and 3 bases from J, the gap between germline ends came to 18 bases. The germline gives CDR1 SGHNT, CDR2 YENEEA.

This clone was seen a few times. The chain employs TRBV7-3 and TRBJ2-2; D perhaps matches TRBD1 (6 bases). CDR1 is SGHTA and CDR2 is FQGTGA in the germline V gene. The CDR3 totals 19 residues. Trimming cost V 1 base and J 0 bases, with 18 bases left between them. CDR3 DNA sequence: TGTGCCAGCAGCTTAATGGCGGCAGGGGTCGGCGCGAACACCGGGGAGCTGTTTTTT. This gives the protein CASSLMAAGVGANTGELFF.

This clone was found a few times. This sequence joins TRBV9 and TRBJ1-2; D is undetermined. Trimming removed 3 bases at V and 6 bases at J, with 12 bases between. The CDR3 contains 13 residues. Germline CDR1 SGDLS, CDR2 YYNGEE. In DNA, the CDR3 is TGTGCCAGCAGCGACGGGCCCCGCGATGGCTACACCTTC. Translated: CASSDGPRDGYTF.

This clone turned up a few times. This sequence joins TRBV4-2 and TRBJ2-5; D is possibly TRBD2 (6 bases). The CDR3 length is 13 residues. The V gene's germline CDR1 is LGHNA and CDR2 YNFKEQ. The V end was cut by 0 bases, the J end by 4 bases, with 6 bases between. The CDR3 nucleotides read TGTGCCAGCAGCCAAGAAGCGGGAGAGACCCAGTACTTC. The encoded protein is CASSQEAGETQYF.

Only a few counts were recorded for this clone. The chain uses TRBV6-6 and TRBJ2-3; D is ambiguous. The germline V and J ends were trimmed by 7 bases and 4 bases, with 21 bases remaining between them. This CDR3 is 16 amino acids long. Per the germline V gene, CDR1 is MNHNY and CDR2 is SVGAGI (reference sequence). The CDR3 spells CASTRRVMGRADTQYF. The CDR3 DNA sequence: TGTGCCAGCACCAGACGAGTTATGGGCCGGGCAGATACGCAGTATTTT.

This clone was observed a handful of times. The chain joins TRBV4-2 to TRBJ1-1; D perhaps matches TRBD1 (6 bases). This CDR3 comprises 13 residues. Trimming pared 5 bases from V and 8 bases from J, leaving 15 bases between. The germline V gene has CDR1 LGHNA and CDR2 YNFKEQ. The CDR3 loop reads CASSANRVREAFF. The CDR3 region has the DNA TGTGCCAGCAGCGCGAACAGGGTCAGGGAAGCTTTCTTT.

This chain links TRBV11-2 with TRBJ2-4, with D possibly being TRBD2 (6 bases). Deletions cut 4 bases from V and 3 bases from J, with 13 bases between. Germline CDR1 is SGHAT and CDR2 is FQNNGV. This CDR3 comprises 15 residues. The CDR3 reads CASSSLLAGKNIQYF. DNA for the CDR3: TGTGCCAGCAGCTCCTTACTAGCAGGCAAAAACATTCAGTACTTC. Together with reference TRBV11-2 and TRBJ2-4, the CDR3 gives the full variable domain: EAGVAQSPRYKIIEKRQSVAFWCNPISGHATLYWYQQILGQGPKLLIQFQNNGVVDDSQLPKDRFSAERLKGVDSTLKIQPAKLEDSAVYLCASSSLLAGKNIQYFGAGTRLSVL.

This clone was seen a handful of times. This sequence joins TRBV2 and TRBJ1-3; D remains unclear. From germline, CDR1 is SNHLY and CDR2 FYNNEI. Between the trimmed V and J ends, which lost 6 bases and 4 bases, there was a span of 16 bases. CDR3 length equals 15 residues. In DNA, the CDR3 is TGTGCCAGCAGGTTGGAACGAAGGGTAGGAAACACCATATATTTT. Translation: CASRLERRVGNTIYF.

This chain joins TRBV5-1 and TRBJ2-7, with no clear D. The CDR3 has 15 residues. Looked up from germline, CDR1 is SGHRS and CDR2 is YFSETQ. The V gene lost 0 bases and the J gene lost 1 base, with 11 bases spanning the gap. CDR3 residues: CASSLGLVPSYEQYF. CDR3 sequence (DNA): TGCGCCAGCAGCTTGGGACTTGTACCATCCTACGAGCAGTACTTC. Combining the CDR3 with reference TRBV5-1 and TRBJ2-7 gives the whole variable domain KAGVTQTPRYLIKTRGQQVTLSCSPISGHRSVSWYQQTPGQGLQFLFEYFSETQRNKGNFPGRFSGRQFSNSRSEMNVSTLELGDSALYLCASSLGLVPSYEQYFGPGTRLTVT.

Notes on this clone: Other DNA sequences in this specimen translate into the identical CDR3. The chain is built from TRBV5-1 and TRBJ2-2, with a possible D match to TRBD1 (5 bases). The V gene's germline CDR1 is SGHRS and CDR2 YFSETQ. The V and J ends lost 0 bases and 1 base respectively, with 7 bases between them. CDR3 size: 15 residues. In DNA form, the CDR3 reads TGCGCCAGCAGCTTGGCAGGGCAGAACACCGGGGAGCTGTTTTTT. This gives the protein CASSLAGQNTGELFF.

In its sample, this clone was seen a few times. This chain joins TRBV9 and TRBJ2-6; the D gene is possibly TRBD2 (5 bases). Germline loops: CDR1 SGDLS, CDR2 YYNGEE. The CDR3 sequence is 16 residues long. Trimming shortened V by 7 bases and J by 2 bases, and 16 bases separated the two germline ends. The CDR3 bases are TGTGCCAGCTCCCGGGGTGGTTCCCCTGGGGCCAACGTCCTGACTTTC. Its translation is CASSRGGSPGANVLTF.

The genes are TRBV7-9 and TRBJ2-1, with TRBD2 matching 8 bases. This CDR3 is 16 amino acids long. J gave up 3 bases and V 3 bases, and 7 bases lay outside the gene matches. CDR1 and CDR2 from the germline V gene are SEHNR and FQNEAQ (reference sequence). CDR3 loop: CASSFPRGGLYNEQFF. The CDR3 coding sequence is TGTGCCAGCAGCTTCCCCCGGGGGGGGCTCTACAATGAGCAGTTCTTC.

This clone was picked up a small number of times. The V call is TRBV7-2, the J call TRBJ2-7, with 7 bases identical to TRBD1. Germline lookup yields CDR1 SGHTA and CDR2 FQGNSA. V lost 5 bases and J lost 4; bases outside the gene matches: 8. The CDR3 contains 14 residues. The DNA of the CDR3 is TGTGCCAGCAGCGCTCCGGGACAGCTATACGAGCAGTACTTC. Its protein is CASSAPGQLYEQYF.

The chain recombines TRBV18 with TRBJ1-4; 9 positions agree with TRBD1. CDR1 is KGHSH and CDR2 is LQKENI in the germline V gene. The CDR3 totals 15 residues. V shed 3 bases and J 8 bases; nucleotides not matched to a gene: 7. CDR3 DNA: TGTGCCAGCTCACCTGCGGGACAGGGCGGGGAAAAACTGTTTTTT. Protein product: CASSPAGQGGEKLFF. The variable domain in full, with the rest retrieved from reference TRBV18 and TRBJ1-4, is NAGVMQNPRHLVRRRGQEARLRCSPMKGHSHVYWYRQLPEEGLKFMVYLQKENIIDESGMPKERFSAEFPKEGPSILRIQQVVRGDSAAYFCASSPAGQGGEKLFFGSGTQLSVL.

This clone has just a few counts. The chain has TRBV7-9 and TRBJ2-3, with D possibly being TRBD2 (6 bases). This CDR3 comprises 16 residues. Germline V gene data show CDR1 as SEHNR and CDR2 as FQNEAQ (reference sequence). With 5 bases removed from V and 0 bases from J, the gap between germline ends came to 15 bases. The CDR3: CASSQRSGTSTDTQYF. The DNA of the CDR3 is TGTGCCAGCAGCCAACGTTCGGGGACTAGCACAGATACGCAGTATTTT.

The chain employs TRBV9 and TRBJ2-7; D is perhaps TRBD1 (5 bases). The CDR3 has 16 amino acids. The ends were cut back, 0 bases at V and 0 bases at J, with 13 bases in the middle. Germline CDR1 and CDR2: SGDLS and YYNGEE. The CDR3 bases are TGTGCCAGCAGCGTAGCAGTCAGGGATAGCTCCTACGAGCAGTACTTC. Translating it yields CASSVAVRDSSYEQYF.